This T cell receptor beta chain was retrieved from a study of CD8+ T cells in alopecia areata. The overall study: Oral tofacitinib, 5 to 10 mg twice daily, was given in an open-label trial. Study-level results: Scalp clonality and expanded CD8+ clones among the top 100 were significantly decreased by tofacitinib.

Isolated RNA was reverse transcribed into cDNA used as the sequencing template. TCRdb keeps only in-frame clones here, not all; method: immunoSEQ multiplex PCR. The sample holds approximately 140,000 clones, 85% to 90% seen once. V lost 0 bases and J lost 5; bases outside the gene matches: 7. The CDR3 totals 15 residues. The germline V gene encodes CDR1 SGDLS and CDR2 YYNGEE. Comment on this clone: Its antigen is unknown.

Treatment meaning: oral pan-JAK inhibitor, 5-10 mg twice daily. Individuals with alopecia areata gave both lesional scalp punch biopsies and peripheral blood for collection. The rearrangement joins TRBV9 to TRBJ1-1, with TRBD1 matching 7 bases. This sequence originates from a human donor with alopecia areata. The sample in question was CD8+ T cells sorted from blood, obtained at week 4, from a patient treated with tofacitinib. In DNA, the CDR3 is TGTGCCAGCAGCGTAGTAGGGGGCGGGAGAACTGAAGCTTTCTTT. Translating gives CASSVVGGGRTEAFF. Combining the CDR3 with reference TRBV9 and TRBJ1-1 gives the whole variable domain DSGVTQTPKHLITATGQRVTLRCSPRSGDLSVYWYQQSLDQGLQFLIQYYNGEERAKGNILERFSAQQFPDLHSELNLSSLELGDSALYFCASSVVGGGRTEAFFGQGTRLTVV.